These 14 T cell receptor beta chains were sequenced from one sample in a study of spatial heterogeneity in lung cancer. What these receptors recognize is not known. As to time point: sample taken at primary tumor resection. TCRdb reprocessed the 5' RACE reads via MiXCR and lists one record per CDR3 protein. Among about 2,600 distinct CDR3 sequences listed, 6.5% to 9% were seen once. Study-level findings and limits: Within tumors, counts of expanded alpha and beta TCRs tracked tumor mutation counts.

The starting material was lung tumor tissue, obtained at surgery. The receptors here all came from a female donor with early-stage non-small cell lung cancer.

By frequency in the sample, this clonotype is medium-sized. The rearrangement links TRBV6-1 to TRBJ1-4, with a possible D match to TRBD1 (6 bases). The CDR3 totals 15 residues. V lost 4 bases and J 2 bases, leaving 11 bases between the germline ends. The germline gives CDR1 MNHNS, CDR2 SASEGT. This CDR3 reads CASSANDRTNEKLFF. CDR3 DNA sequence: TGTGCCAGCAGTGCCAACGACAGGACTAATGAAAAACTGTTTTTT.

By share of the sample, this clonotype is medium-sized. The chain uses TRBV7-2 and TRBJ1-2; 10 bases line up with TRBD1. The ends lost 5 bases at V and 4 bases at J; junction bases unmatched: 10. CDR3 length: 16 residues. Germline V gives CDR1 SGHTA, CDR2 FQGNSA. This CDR3 is CASSPQGQGYGYGYTF. CDR3 sequence (DNA): TGTGCCAGCAGCCCCCAGGGACAGGGGTATGGCTATGGCTACACCTTC.

This clonotype is classed as large. This chain connects TRBV20-1 to TRBJ2-5; 12 bases are a match to TRBD2. This CDR3 region has 14 residues. The V gene's germline CDR1 is DFQATT and CDR2 SNEGSKA (reference sequence). J lost 4 bases, V lost 1 base, and 1 base had no gene match. The CDR3 nucleotides read TGCAGTGCTAGAGCTAGCGGGGGGGCAGAGACCCAGTACTTC. Translation gives CSARASGGAETQYF.

This clonotype is deemed medium-sized (0.01 to 0.1%). The chain links TRBV21-1 to TRBJ2-3; the table's D call, TRBD1, was not checked against the DNA. TRBV21-1 is listed as a pseudogene. The CDR3 sequence is 12 residues long. The CDR3 loop reads CASSWQRGTQYF. CDR3 DNA: TGTGCCAGCAGCTGGCAGAGGGGCACGCAGTATTTT.

This clonotype is classed as medium-sized. The V call is TRBV18, the J call TRBJ1-6; D is undetermined. Germline V gene sequence: CDR1 KGHSH, CDR2 LQKENI. V was pared by 5 bases and J by 10 bases, with 9 bases between. This CDR3 has 12 amino acids. The CDR3 loop is CASSSGNSPLHF. CDR3 bases: TGTGCCAGCTCATCCGGGAACTCACCCCTCCACTTT.

This clonotype is deemed medium-sized. This sequence joins TRBV4-1 and TRBJ2-1; a weak D match, TRBD2 (7 bases). The CDR3 extends over 15 amino acids. The V gene's germline CDR1 is MGHRA and CDR2 YSYEKL. The CDR3 spells CAAGTAGANYNEQFF. In nucleotides, the CDR3 is TGCGCAGCAGGCACGGCGGGGGCAAACTACAATGAGCAGTTCTTC.

This clonotype is medium-sized within its sample. This chain links TRBV6-5 with TRBJ1-3, with D tentatively TRBD1 (6 bases). V was cut by 4 bases and J by 6 bases, with 16 bases left in between. Germline assignment: CDR1 MNHEY and CDR2 SVGAGI. The CDR3 is 15 residues long. CDR3 sequence: CASSFLVGGQNTIYF. As DNA, the CDR3 is TGTGCCAGCAGTTTCCTTGTTGGGGGCCAAAACACCATATATTTT.

This clonotype is classed as medium-sized (0.01 to 0.1%). The genes are TRBV20-1 and TRBJ2-1; 8 bases line up with TRBD2. The trim removed 2 bases at V and 5 bases at J, leaving 2 bases unmatched. Germline CDR1 and CDR2: DFQATT and SNEGSKA (reference sequence). The CDR3 contains 13 residues. The CDR3 region is CSARKLADNEQFF. CDR3 coding DNA: TGCAGTGCTAGAAAACTAGCGGACAATGAGCAGTTCTTC.

This clonotype is medium-sized. This chain links TRBV20-1 with TRBJ2-3; D ambiguous. The CDR3 covers 13 residues. The ends were cut back, 3 bases at V and 2 bases at J, with 9 bases in the middle. Germline V CDR1 and CDR2: DFQATT, SNEGSKA (reference sequence). The CDR3 loop reads CSASGGYTDTQYF. CDR3 in DNA: TGCAGTGCTAGTGGCGGATACACAGATACGCAGTATTTT.

This clonotype is deemed medium-sized. The chain employs TRBV5-1 and TRBJ2-1; tentative D call: TRBD1 (6 bases). The ends were cut back, 4 bases at V and 6 bases at J, with 14 bases in the middle. Germline CDR1 and CDR2: SGHRS and YFSETQ. The length of the CDR3 is 14 residues. This CDR3 is CASSIGQYFNEQFF. The CDR3 DNA reads as TGCGCCAGCAGCATAGGACAGTACTTCAATGAGCAGTTCTTC.

Many counts were recorded for this clonotype. The rearrangement links TRBV19 to TRBJ1-5, with 8 nucleotides matching TRBD1. The junction had 8 bases not matched to a gene; V was cut back by 7 bases and J by 3 bases. The CDR3 length is 15 residues. Germline V CDR1 and CDR2: LNHDA, SQIVND (reference sequence). The CDR3 coding sequence is TGTGCCAGTACCAGGACAGGGAACATCAATCAGCCCCAGCATTTT. The encoded protein is CASTRTGNINQPQHF.

This clonotype rates as medium-sized. The chain has TRBV29-1 and TRBJ2-5, with 9 bases matching TRBD2. Unmatched junction bases numbered 0, after V lost 3 bases and J lost 1 base. Per germline, CDR1 SQVTM and CDR2 ANQGSEA. The CDR3 contains 13 residues. As DNA, the CDR3 is TGCAGCGTTGATAGCGGGGGCCAAGAGACCCAGTACTTC. Its protein product is CSVDSGGQETQYF.

By frequency in the sample, this clonotype is medium-sized. The chain combines TRBV5-4 with TRBJ2-6; D could derive from TRBD1 or TRBD2 (6 bases each). CDR1 and CDR2 from the germline V gene are SGHNT and YYREEE (reference sequence). CDR3 length: 16 amino acids. Trimming shortened V by 2 bases and J by 0 bases, and 9 bases separated the two germline ends. CDR3 sequence: CASSFGGRSGANVLTF. CDR3 sequence (DNA): TGTGCCAGCAGCTTTGGGGGGCGCTCTGGGGCCAACGTCCTGACTTTC.

This clonotype is medium-sized in the sample. V is TRBV18 and J is TRBJ1-4, with a possible D match to TRBD1 (5 bases). Germline-derived CDR1 and CDR2 are KGHSH and LQKENI. The CDR3 sequence is 15 residues long. Between the trimmed V and J ends, which lost 5 bases and 0 bases, there was a span of 10 bases. The CDR3 sequence is CASSKSRATNEKLFF. In DNA, the CDR3 is TGTGCCAGCTCAAAAAGCAGGGCAACTAATGAAAAACTGTTTTTT.